This TCR beta chain is drawn from a study of T-cell reconstitution after alpha-beta-depleted transplantation in children. General study findings and limits: Some patients' high day-60 TCRbeta diversity was attributed to recipient cells surviving conditioning. Once a year had passed after transplant, T-cell counts and diversity came mostly from newly produced T cells. There were reportedly several hundred expanded graft clones from which alpha-beta T cells came about two months after transplant.

This clonotype appeared many times. Antigen specificity is unknown. One end of the junction does not line up with germline, which may come from a read error. This CDR3 has 14 residues. The germline V gene encodes CDR1 SGHDT and CDR2 YYEEEE. Preparation of the TCRbeta library was carried out with unique molecular identifiers. TCRdb reprocessed the PCR reads via MiXCR and lists one record per CDR3 protein. In the table there are approximately 97,000 distinct CDR3 sequences, 4.5% to 7.5% of which are singletons. The V and J genes are TRBV5-6 and TRBJ1-1; the D gene is possibly TRBD1 (5 bases). Sample: PBMCs, mostly from graft donor cells, taken 60 days after TCRalphabeta/CD19-depleted stem cell transplant. This TCR derives from a female patient aged 2 to 10 who had a stem cell transplant for Fanconi anemia, so the T cells may come from the graft donor. Here the CDR3 reads CASGFGGELPEAFF. In DNA, the CDR3 is TGTGCCAGCGGCTTCGGAGGGGAGTTACCTGAAGCTTTCTTT. Combining the CDR3 with reference TRBV5-6 and TRBJ1-1 gives the whole variable domain DAGVTQSPTHLIKTRGQQVTLRCSPKSGHDTVSWYQQALGQGPQFIFQYYEEEERQRGNFPDRFSGHQFPNYSSELNVNALLLGDSALYLCASGFGGELPEAFFGQGTRLTVV.